In this sample, the clone carrying this T cell receptor beta chain turned up a few times. Its antigen is undetermined. This sample is part of a study of T cell repertoires in cytomegalovirus infection. As for the study in general: Matching HLA type, along with CMV infection, was indicated by public TCR beta signatures. Findings and caveats of the study: The ex vivo response was dominated by HLA-C-restricted CMV-specific TCR beta clonotypes.

J lost 10 bases, V lost 4 bases, and 7 bases had no gene match. This CDR3 has 14 residues. Germline assignment: CDR1 SGHVS and CDR2 FQNEAQ. TCRdb re-called the reads through MiXCR, storing one row per CDR3 protein. The repertoire has hundreds of thousands of distinct CDR3 sequences, 35% to 45% of them found once; the top ten carry 2.5% to 3.5%. The sequenced sample was PBMCs. V gene TRBV7-8 combines with J gene TRBJ2-1, with 10 bases fitting TRBD2. The sequence was collected from a human donor in good health (CMV status not recorded). Some clones in this sample may be carry-over from other donors' samples. CDR3 sequence (DNA): TGTGCCAGCAGCTCCATCGGACTAGCGGACGAGCAGTTCTTC. Encoded protein: CASSSIGLADEQFF. The full variable domain, with the rest looked up from reference TRBV7-8 and TRBJ2-1, is GAGVSQSPRYKVAKRGQDVALRCDPISGHVSLFWYQQALGQGPEFLTYFQNEAQLDKSGLPSDRFFAERPEGSVSTLKIQRTQQEDSAVYLCASSSIGLADEQFFGPGTRLTVL.